The 13 T cell receptor beta chains listed next were all sequenced from one sample in a study of blood T cell repertoires in COVID-19. Generated by immunoSEQ multiplex PCR, the TCRdb table keeps only in-frame clones and is missing some. This sample has about 240,000 clones, with 82% found just once. Sequenced material: peripheral blood. The receptors derive from a woman aged 70 to 79 with acute or convalescent COVID-19.

This chain joins TRBV6-1 and TRBJ1-2; perhaps TRBD1 as D (6 bases). V was trimmed by 0 bases and J by 4 bases, leaving 9 bases between them. This CDR3 is built from 14 residues. Per the germline V gene, CDR1 is MNHNS and CDR2 is SASEGT. CDR3 nucleotides: TGTGCCAGCAGTGAAGCGGGGGACATCTATGGCTACACCTTC. This translates into CASSEAGDIYGYTF.

This chain links TRBV7-9 with TRBJ2-7; TRBD1 matches at 8 bases. CDR3 length equals 16 residues. The germline V gene has CDR1 SEHNR and CDR2 FQNEAQ (reference sequence). V lost 7 bases and J lost 2; bases outside the gene matches: 13. CDR3 region: CASKQYPGTGPYEQYF. CDR3 nucleotides: TGTGCCAGCAAACAATACCCCGGGACAGGCCCCTACGAGCAGTACTTC.

Concerning this clone itself: In the same sample, other DNA sequences code for this CDR3. The rearrangement links TRBV12-3 or TRBV12-4 to TRBJ2-5; D remains unclear. With 3 bases removed from V and 2 bases from J, the gap between germline ends came to 7 bases. CDR3 length: 13 residues. Here the CDR3 DNA reads TGTGCCAGCAGTTTGGGCAGGCAAGAGACCCAGTACTTC. Translated: CASSLGRQETQYF.

This clone has just a few counts. V gene TRBV6-5 combines with J gene TRBJ1-1; D is possibly TRBD1 (6 bases). The germline CDR1 and CDR2 sequences are MNHEY and SVGAGI. Trimming cost V 6 bases and J 1 base, with 9 bases left between them. The CDR3 is 13 amino acids. The CDR3 reads CASSPGQNTEAFF. In nucleotides, the CDR3 is TGTGCCAGCAGCCCGGGACAGAACACTGAAGCTTTCTTT.

This clone was observed a single time. The V and J genes are TRBV15 and TRBJ2-7, with 10 bases lining up with TRBD1. Germline V lookup: CDR1 LNHNV, CDR2 YYDKDF (reference sequence). This CDR3 has 16 amino acids. After removal of 1 base from V and 7 bases from J, the junction contained 10 bases not matched to a gene. CDR3 nucleotide sequence: TGTGCCACCAGCAGAGGTTGGGGGACAGGGGCTCTTGAGCAGTACTTC. Translated, it gives CATSRGWGTGALEQYF. The full variable domain, its missing parts supplied by reference TRBV15 and TRBJ2-7, is DAMVIQNPRYQVTQFGKPVTLSCSQTLNHNVMYWYQQKSSQAPKLLFHYYDKDFNNEADTPDNFQSRRPNTSFCFLDIRSPGLGDTAMYLCATSRGWGTGALEQYFGPGTRLTVT.

A few counts support this clone. This sequence joins TRBV6-2 or TRBV6-3 and TRBJ1-5; D ambiguous. The CDR3 runs to 13 residues. V was pared by 0 bases and J by 7 bases, with 7 bases between. The germline gives CDR1 MNHEY, CDR2 SVGEGT. CDR3 in DNA: TGTGCCAGCAGTTACTCCTTAAGCCAGCCCCAGCATTTT. Translated, it gives CASSYSLSQPQHF.

The rearrangement links TRBV9 to TRBJ2-1, with a tentative D call TRBD2 (6 bases). This CDR3 spans 15 amino acids. CDR1 and CDR2 from the germline V gene are SGDLS and YYNGEE. Trimming cost V 0 bases and J 1 base, with 8 bases left between them. The CDR3 DNA follows: TGTGCCAGCAGCGTAGGTAGCGGTTCCTACAATGAGCAGTTCTTC. Protein sequence: CASSVGSGSYNEQFF.

This chain connects TRBV5-6 to TRBJ2-7; 9 bases are shared with TRBD2. The CDR3 length is 18 residues. The junction had 14 bases not matched to a gene; V was cut back by 4 bases and J by 0 bases. Germline V lookup: CDR1 SGHDT, CDR2 YYEEEE. This CDR3 is CASSVSFERGVSSYEQYF. Here the CDR3 DNA reads TGTGCCAGCAGCGTCTCGTTCGAGCGGGGGGTGAGCTCCTACGAGCAGTACTTC.

The genes are TRBV3-1 (or the pseudogene TRBV3-2) and TRBJ2-3; 7 bases match TRBD1. V dropped 0 bases and J dropped 0; count of bases not matched to a gene: 6. There are 17 residues in the CDR3. The germline V gene has CDR1 LGHDT and CDR2 YNNKEL (reference sequence). The CDR3 loop is CASSQDLGGPSTDTQYF. The CDR3 nucleotides read TGTGCCAGCAGCCAAGATCTAGGGGGCCCCAGCACAGATACGCAGTATTTT.

The chain is built from TRBV6-1 and TRBJ1-1; 8 bases agree with TRBD1. Germline-derived CDR1 and CDR2 are MNHNS and SASEGT. Unmatched junction bases numbered 2, after V lost 0 bases and J lost 5 bases. This CDR3 comprises 14 residues. The CDR3 protein is CASSEADRVTEAFF. CDR3 DNA: TGTGCCAGCAGTGAAGCGGACAGGGTGACTGAAGCTTTCTTT.

In the case of this clone: This CDR3 is also generated by other DNA sequences in the sample. The chain combines TRBV6-6 with TRBJ1-5; TRBD1 is a possible D gene (5 bases). The CDR3 sequence is 14 residues long. Germline lookup yields CDR1 MNHNY and CDR2 SVGAGI (reference sequence). V dropped 0 bases and J dropped 6 bases, with 9 bases sitting between them. The CDR3 sequence is CASSYSGVGQPQHF. The CDR3 nucleotides are TGTGCCAGCAGTTACTCAGGGGTAGGTCAGCCCCAGCATTTT.

Comment on this clone: Other DNA sequences of this sample code for an identical CDR3. The J gene is TRBJ1-2, the V gene TRBV5-1; D possibly corresponds to TRBD1 (5 bases). V lost 0 bases and J 4 bases, leaving 7 bases between the germline ends. The CDR3 loop spans 13 amino acids. Germline CDR1 reads SGHRS; CDR2 reads YFSETQ. The CDR3 bases are TGCGCCAGCAGCTTGGCAGGGTCCTATGGCTACACCTTC. Translated, it gives CASSLAGSYGYTF.

The CDR3 nucleotides are TGCGCCAGCAGTTACAGGGGGCAGGTTGAAAAACTGTTTTTT. Its protein is CASSYRGQVEKLFF. The chain carries TRBV5-1 and TRBJ1-4; 9 bases align to TRBD1. With V trimmed by 5 bases and J by 7 bases, 6 bases remained unmatched. This CDR3 spans 14 amino acids. Germline V lookup: CDR1 SGHRS, CDR2 YFSETQ.